This T cell receptor (beta chain) derives from a study of early T cells in non-severe SARS-CoV-2 infection. Study in general: It was bulk RNA from unsorted whole blood that was sequenced, and the chains were unpaired.

Individual cDNA molecules each received unique molecular identifiers attached to them. TCRdb reanalysed the 5' RACE reads using MiXCR and keeps one entry per CDR3 protein. The sample holds approximately 85,000 distinct CDR3 sequences, about 12% seen once. Between the trimmed V and J ends, which lost 1 base and 4 bases, there was a span of 15 bases. This CDR3 contains 16 residues. The germline gives CDR1 SGHVS, CDR2 FQNEAQ. Study-wide points: VDJdb matching skewed toward anti-spike CD8 responses, missing private and CD4 specificities.

This clonotype was counted a few times. Its cognate antigen is unknown. Sequencing was performed on whole blood. The genes are TRBV7-8 and TRBJ2-3; the D gene is possibly TRBD2 (6 bases). This TCR was recovered from an adult who was a healthcare worker with PCR-confirmed SARS-CoV-2 infection or an uninfected control (not recorded which). The CDR3 DNA reads as TGTGCCAGCAGCTTAGAGGGCGGGATGGTGTCAGATACGCAGTATTTT. It is translated as CASSLEGGMVSDTQYF.